These 17 T cell receptor beta chains came from one sample sequenced in a study of CD8+ T cells in alopecia areata. Extracted from the samples, RNA was reverse transcribed into cDNA to serve as the sequencing template. Libraries were prepared by immunoSEQ multiplex PCR; TCRdb keeps only in-frame clonotypes and omits some of them. Of roughly 35,000 clones listed, around 59% were seen once; the top ten hold under 50%. Material: NKG2D-high CD8+ T cells sorted from blood. The receptors come from a human donor with alopecia areata.

This clone was observed a handful of times. V gene TRBV19 combines with J gene TRBJ1-1; D is ambiguous. The V and J ends lost 0 bases and 8 bases respectively, with 13 bases between them. The CDR3 length is 14 residues. CDR1 LNHDA and CDR2 SQIVND come from the germline V gene (reference sequence). The CDR3 nucleotides are TGTGCCAGTAGTATAGATCATTTATCGGCCGAAGCTTTCTTT. It specifies CASSIDHLSAEAFF. The full variable domain, rest sourced from reference TRBV19 and TRBJ1-1, is DGGITQSPKYLFRKEGQNVTLSCEQNLNHDAMYWYRQDPGQGLRLIYYSQIVNDFQKGDIAEGYSVSREKKESFPLTVTSAQKNPTAFYLCASSIDHLSAEAFFGQGTRLTVV.

This chain connects TRBV30 to TRBJ2-2; no clear D gene. From germline, CDR1 is GTSNPN and CDR2 SVGIG (reference sequence). CDR3 length: 15 residues. V was pared by 4 bases and J by 1 base, with 13 bases between. CDR3 in DNA: TGTGCCTGGACGGCCGTAGGGTTGAACACCGGGGAGCTGTTTTTT. Translating gives CAWTAVGLNTGELFF.

The rearrangement links TRBV18 to TRBJ2-7, with D possibly being TRBD2 (5 bases). Germline CDR1 and CDR2: KGHSH and LQKENI. CDR3 length equals 13 residues. V was cut by 0 bases and J by 6 bases, with 9 bases left in between. The CDR3 loop reads CASSPPDFAEQYF. The CDR3 DNA sequence: TGTGCCAGCTCACCACCGGACTTCGCCGAGCAGTACTTC.

The J gene is TRBJ1-2, the V gene TRBV7-9, with 8 nucleotides matching TRBD1. The CDR3 spans 14 residues. Germline V gene lookup returns CDR1 SEHNR and CDR2 FQNEAQ (reference sequence). The V gene end was trimmed by 3 bases and the J gene end by 6 bases; junction bases not matched to a gene: 6. The CDR3 DNA reads as TGTGCCAGCAGCTTTGGACAGGGCTTCCATGGCTACACCTTC. Residues: CASSFGQGFHGYTF.

This clone was seen a handful of times. The chain joins TRBV7-9 to TRBJ1-1; D remains ambiguous. This CDR3 is built from 11 residues. Deletions cut 3 bases from V and 4 bases from J, with 3 bases between. In germline, CDR1 is SEHNR, CDR2 FQNEAQ (reference sequence). CDR3 loop: CASSFSTEAFF. Here the CDR3 DNA reads TGTGCCAGCAGCTTTAGCACTGAAGCTTTCTTT.

The chain couples TRBV7-6 to TRBJ1-2, with D unclear. This CDR3 contains 17 residues. Germline CDR1 is SGHVS and CDR2 is FNYEAQ. The V end was cut by 1 base, the J end by 0 bases, with 15 bases between. Here the CDR3 reads CASSLGPYDRANYGYTF. The CDR3 coding sequence is TGTGCCAGCAGCTTAGGCCCCTACGACCGAGCTAACTATGGCTACACCTTC.

This clone was seen just once. The rearrangement links TRBV4-3 to TRBJ2-1; D unclear. The germline V and J ends were trimmed by 0 bases and 7 bases, with 13 bases remaining between them. CDR3 length equals 15 residues. Germline assignment: CDR1 LGHNA and CDR2 YSLEER. The DNA for the CDR3 is TGCGCCAGCAGCCAAGATATCTCAGGCGGAAATGAGCAGTTCTTC. It encodes CASSQDISGGNEQFF.

A single count supports this clone. The V gene is TRBV6-1, the J gene TRBJ2-7, with 7 bases fitting TRBD1. This CDR3 region has 13 residues. The J segment lost 2 bases and the V segment lost 8 bases, leaving 6 bases of the junction unmatched. Looked up from germline, CDR1 is MNHNS and CDR2 is SASEGT. The CDR3 DNA reads TGTGCCAGCCTTGACAGGGTCGCCTACGAGCAGTACTTC. As protein: CASLDRVAYEQYF.

This clone has a single count. The chain couples TRBV6-5 to TRBJ1-1; 8 bases fit TRBD1. V shed 5 bases and J 5 bases; nucleotides not matched to a gene: 7. Germline V gene data show CDR1 as MNHEY and CDR2 as SVGAGI. CDR3 length: 14 amino acids. The CDR3 is CASSGQGRWTEAFF. The CDR3 DNA is TGTGCCAGCAGTGGACAGGGTCGGTGGACTGAAGCTTTCTTT.

This chain connects TRBV7-9 to TRBJ1-1; a possible D gene is TRBD1 (5 bases). V was trimmed by 6 bases and J by 1 base, leaving 9 bases between them. Germline assignment: CDR1 SEHNR and CDR2 FQNEAQ (reference sequence). The CDR3 covers 13 residues. The chain's CDR3 is CASRRTGNTEAFF. The CDR3 bases are TGTGCCAGCAGACGTACAGGGAACACTGAAGCTTTCTTT.

This clone has just one count. The chain couples TRBV7-9 to TRBJ2-1; no clear D gene. V lost 7 bases to trimming and J lost 5 bases, with 12 bases between them. CDR1 and CDR2 (germline): SEHNR, FQNEAQ (reference sequence). This CDR3 is 13 amino acids long. The CDR3 sequence: CASKFQLHNEQFF. The CDR3 DNA sequence: TGTGCCAGCAAGTTCCAACTCCACAATGAGCAGTTCTTC. The full variable domain, rest sourced from reference TRBV7-9 and TRBJ2-1, is DTGVSQNPRHKITKRGQNVTFRCDPISEHNRLYWYRQTLGQGPEFLTYFQNEAQLEKSRLLSDRFSAERPKGSFSTLEIQRTEQGDSAMYLCASKFQLHNEQFFGPGTRLTVL.

The chain uses TRBV5-1 and TRBJ1-1; D call uncertain. V lost 0 bases, J lost 10 bases, and 7 bases lay in between. CDR1 SGHRS and CDR2 YFSETQ come from the germline V gene. The CDR3 totals 11 residues. The CDR3 coding sequence is TGCGCCAGCAGCTTGGAGGGCAGAGCTTTCTTT. Translating gives CASSLEGRAFF.

There are a few counts of this clone. The chain recombines TRBV6-5 with TRBJ2-5; 7 bases are shared with TRBD1. The CDR3 length is 13 residues. Losses at the gene ends were 6 bases for V and 2 bases for J; bases not matched to a gene: 3. In germline, CDR1 is MNHEY, CDR2 SVGAGI. The CDR3 loop is CASRRGPQETQYF. The CDR3 DNA follows: TGTGCCAGCAGAAGGGGGCCGCAAGAGACCCAGTACTTC.

This clone has only a few counts. The CDR3 region is CASNSQDSTGELFF. CDR3 coding DNA: TGTGCCAGCAACTCGCAGGATAGCACCGGGGAGCTGTTTTTT. The rearrangement joins TRBV2 to TRBJ2-2, with no clear D. The ends were cut back, 7 bases at V and 4 bases at J, with 13 bases in the middle. This CDR3 region has 14 residues. Germline CDR1 and CDR2: SNHLY and FYNNEI.

V is TRBV4-3 and J is TRBJ2-7, with 7 bases matching TRBD1. Losses at the gene ends were 3 bases for V and 4 bases for J; bases not matched to a gene: 9. Germline CDR1 reads LGHNA; CDR2 reads YSLEER. The CDR3 contains 15 residues. The CDR3 protein is CASSHARQGRYEQYF. The CDR3 DNA reads as TGCGCCAGCAGCCACGCCCGACAGGGTCGGTACGAGCAGTACTTC.

The genes are TRBV7-3 and TRBJ2-1; 9 bases line up with TRBD2. The junction had 12 bases not matched to a gene; V was cut back by 5 bases and J by 7 bases. CDR1 and CDR2 (germline): SGHTA, FQGTGA. CDR3 length: 16 amino acids. DNA for the CDR3: TGTGCCAGCAGCCCCCCCATGGAGCGGGGGGTAAATGAGCAGTTCTTC. Amino acids: CASSPPMERGVNEQFF.

The chain carries TRBV2 and TRBJ2-2, with D possibly being TRBD2 (6 bases). The CDR3 is made up of 14 amino acids. V dropped 8 bases and J dropped 4 bases, with 14 bases sitting between them. Germline loops: CDR1 SNHLY, CDR2 FYNNEI. CDR3 nucleotide sequence: TGTGCCAGCTCTTCGGACTATTTCACCGGGGAGCTGTTTTTT. Translated, it gives CASSSDYFTGELFF.